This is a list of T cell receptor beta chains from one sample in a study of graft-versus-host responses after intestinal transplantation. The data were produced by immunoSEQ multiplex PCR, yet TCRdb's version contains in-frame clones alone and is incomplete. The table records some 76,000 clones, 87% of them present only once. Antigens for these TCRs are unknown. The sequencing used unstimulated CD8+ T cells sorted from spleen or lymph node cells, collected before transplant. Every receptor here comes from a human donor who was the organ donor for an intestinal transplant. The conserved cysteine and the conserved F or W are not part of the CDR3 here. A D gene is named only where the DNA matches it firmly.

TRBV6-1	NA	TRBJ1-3	ASSEATGSGNTIY
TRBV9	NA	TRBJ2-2	ASSVSGQTVNTGELF
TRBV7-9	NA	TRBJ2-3	ASSLVSRSWADTQY
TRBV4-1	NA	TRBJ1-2	ASTPRGSKNYGYT
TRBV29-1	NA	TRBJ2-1	SVGLVTNEQF
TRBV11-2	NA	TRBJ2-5	ASRSLQETQY
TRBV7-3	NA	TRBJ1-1	ASSPGDWASGTEAF
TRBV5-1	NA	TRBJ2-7	ASSSDSLYEQY
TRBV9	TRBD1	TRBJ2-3	ASSVGQGAPDTQY
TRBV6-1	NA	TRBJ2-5	ASSVGSQETQY
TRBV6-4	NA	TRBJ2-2	ASSDGGAGELF
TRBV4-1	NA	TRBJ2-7	ASSQPGMGYEQY
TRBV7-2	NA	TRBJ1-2	ASSSRIYGYT
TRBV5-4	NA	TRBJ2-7	ASSTNRAAYEQY
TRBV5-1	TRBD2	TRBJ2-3	ASSPVLAGLGTDTQY
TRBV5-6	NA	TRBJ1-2	ASSQGLRGYT
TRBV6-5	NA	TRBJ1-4	ASSLVSTNEKLF
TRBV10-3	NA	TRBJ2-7	AIRRDNLYEQY
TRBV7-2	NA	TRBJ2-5	ASSFSAGHGETQY
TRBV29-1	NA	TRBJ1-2	SVSGDSYGYT
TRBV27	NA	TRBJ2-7	ASSWAAGTSSYEQY
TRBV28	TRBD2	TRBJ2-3	ASSPLGAGVDTDTQY
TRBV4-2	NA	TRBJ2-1	ASSHVEGDYNEQF
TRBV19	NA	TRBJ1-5	ASSGILSNQPQH
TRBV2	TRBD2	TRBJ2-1	ASSEVGGGYNEQF
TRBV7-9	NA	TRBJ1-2	ASISTGFYGYT
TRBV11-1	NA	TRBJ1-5	ASSWAPRQPQH
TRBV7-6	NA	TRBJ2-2	ASSPSDSTGELF
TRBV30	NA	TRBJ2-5	AWSVNWGRGETQY
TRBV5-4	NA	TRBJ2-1	ASSLDLARYEQF
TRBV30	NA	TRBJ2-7	AWSVDSLGEQY
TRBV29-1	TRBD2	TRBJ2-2	SVETSTLAGGLHGELF
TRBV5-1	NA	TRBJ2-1	ASSYVWWGPTYNEQF
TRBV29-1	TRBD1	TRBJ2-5	SVWTGKDAAQY
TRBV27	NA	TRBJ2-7	ASMKYGLDGEQY
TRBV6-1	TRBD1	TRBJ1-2	ASSSLGQGHGYT
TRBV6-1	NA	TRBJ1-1	ASSEGENTEAF